The sequence of this T cell receptor beta chain was determined in a study of blood T cell repertoires in COVID-19. About the study: Material from acute and convalescent COVID-19 was sourced from the United States, Italy and Spain. T cells, B-cell-depleted T cells, or PBMCs supplied cDNA or gDNA.

Per the study methods: Estimation of nucleated cell counts was performed using reference gene primer amplification. Clones were read by immunoSEQ multiplex PCR, and TCRdb kept only the in-frame ones, dropping some. The DNA gave D and trimming, while V, J and clone size come from that table. Of fewer than 150,000 clones listed, around 83% are singletons. CDR3 size: 14 residues. V was pared by 2 bases and J by 5 bases, with 12 bases between. Germline V gene lookup returns CDR1 LNHDA and CDR2 SQIVND (reference sequence). Sequencing was performed on peripheral blood. The sequence was obtained from a human donor in a cohort sampled during active COVID-19. The chain recombines TRBV19 with TRBJ1-1, with D perhaps TRBD1 (5 bases). The CDR3 DNA is TGTGCCAGTAGTATACAGGGCACCAAAACTGAAGCTTTCTTT. Encoded protein: CASSIQGTKTEAFF.